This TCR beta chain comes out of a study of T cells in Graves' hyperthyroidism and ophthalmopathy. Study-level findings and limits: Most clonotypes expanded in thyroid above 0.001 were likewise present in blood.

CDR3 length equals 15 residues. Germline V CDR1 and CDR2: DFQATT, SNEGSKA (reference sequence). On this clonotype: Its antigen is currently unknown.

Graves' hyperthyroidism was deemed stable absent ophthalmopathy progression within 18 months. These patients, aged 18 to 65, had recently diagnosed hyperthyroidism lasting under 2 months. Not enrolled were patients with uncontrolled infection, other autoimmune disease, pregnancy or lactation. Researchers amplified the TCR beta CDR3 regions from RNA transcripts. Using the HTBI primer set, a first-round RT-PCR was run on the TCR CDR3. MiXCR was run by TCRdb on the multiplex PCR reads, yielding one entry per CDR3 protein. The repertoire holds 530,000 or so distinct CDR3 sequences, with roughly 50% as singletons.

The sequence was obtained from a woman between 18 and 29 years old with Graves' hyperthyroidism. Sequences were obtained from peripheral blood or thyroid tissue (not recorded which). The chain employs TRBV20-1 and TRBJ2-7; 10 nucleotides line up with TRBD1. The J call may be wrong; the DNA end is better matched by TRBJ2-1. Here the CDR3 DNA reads TGCAGTGCTAGTGTGCGACAGGGGGCATACAATGAGCAGTTCTTC. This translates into CSASVRQGAYNEQFF.